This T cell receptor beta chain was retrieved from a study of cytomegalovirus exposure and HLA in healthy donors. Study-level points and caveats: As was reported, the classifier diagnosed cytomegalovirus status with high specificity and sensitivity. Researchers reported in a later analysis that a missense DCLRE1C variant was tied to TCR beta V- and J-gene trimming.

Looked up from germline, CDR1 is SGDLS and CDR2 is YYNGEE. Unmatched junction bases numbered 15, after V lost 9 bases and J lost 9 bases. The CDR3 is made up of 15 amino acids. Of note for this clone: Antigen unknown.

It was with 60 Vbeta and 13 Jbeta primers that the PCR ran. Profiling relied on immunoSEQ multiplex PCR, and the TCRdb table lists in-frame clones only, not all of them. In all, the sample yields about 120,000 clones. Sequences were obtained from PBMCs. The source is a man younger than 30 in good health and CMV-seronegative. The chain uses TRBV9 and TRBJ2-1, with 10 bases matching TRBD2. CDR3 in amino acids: CATTVGAGGGGEQFF. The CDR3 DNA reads TGTGCCACCACGGTCGGAGCGGGGGGGGGTGGTGAGCAGTTCTTC.